Presented here are 31 T cell receptor beta chains from one specimen sequenced in a study of response to subunit inactivated influenza vaccine. TCRdb reprocessed the RT-PCR reads with MiXCR, giving one entry per CDR3 protein. Of around 480,000 distinct CDR3 sequences listed, 16% were seen once; the top ten hold 2.5% to 3.5%. The sample consisted of CD4+ T cells sorted from PBMCs, taken 23 to 25 months after vaccination. The receptors shown here come from a man between 45 and 75 years old who received an inactivated influenza vaccine.

This clonotype has just a few counts. The V and J genes are TRBV6-5 and TRBJ2-2; 8 positions agree with TRBD1. Losses at the gene ends were 4 bases for V and 4 bases for J; bases not matched to a gene: 8. Germline CDR1 and CDR2: MNHEY and SVGAGI. The length of the CDR3 is 16 residues. CDR3 amino acids: CASSSGQGVGTGELFF. CDR3 sequence (DNA): TGTGCCAGCAGTTCCGGACAGGGAGTGGGCACCGGGGAGCTGTTTTTT.

The V and J genes are TRBV7-2 and TRBJ2-5; D is undetermined. CDR1 and CDR2 from the germline V gene are SGHTA and FQGNSA. The CDR3 runs to 14 residues. The V gene lost 3 bases and the J gene lost 1 base, with 9 bases spanning the gap. The CDR3 DNA sequence: TGTGCCAGCAGCTTCTCTGAGGCCCAAGAGACCCAGTACTTC. Its translation: CASSFSEAQETQYF.

V is TRBV29-1 and J is TRBJ2-7, with D perhaps assigned TRBD1 or TRBD2 (5 bases each). V gave up 1 base and J gave up 0 bases, with 13 bases separating them. CDR3 size: 15 residues. Germline loops: CDR1 SQVTM, CDR2 ANQGSEA. CDR3 coding DNA: TGCAGCGTTGAAGGGGACCGCCAAGCCTCCTACGAGCAGTACTTC. It is translated as CSVEGDRQASYEQYF.

The chain carries TRBV5-1 and TRBJ2-1, with 14 positions matching TRBD2. In germline, CDR1 is SGHRS, CDR2 YFSETQ. This CDR3 has 15 amino acids. The V segment lost 3 bases and the J segment 6 bases; nucleotides outside the gene matches: 2. The CDR3 spells CASSWGLAGANEQFF. DNA for the CDR3: TGCGCCAGCAGCTGGGGACTAGCGGGGGCCAATGAGCAGTTCTTC.

This clonotype came up many times. The rearrangement joins TRBV27 to TRBJ1-1, with D perhaps TRBD1 (5 bases). Germline V gene lookup returns CDR1 MNHEY and CDR2 SMNVEV (reference sequence). The CDR3 length is 14 residues. Between the trimmed V and J ends, which lost 3 bases and 11 bases, there was a span of 19 bases. DNA for the CDR3: TGTGCCAGCAGTTTTTCAGGTCAGGGTAGCCGGGCTTTCTTT. It translates to CASSFSGQGSRAFF.

This clonotype was found a few times. The rearrangement joins TRBV12-3 or TRBV12-4 to TRBJ2-3, with TRBD2 identical over 8 bases. The CDR3 length is 15 residues. Trimming took 6 bases from V and 3 from J; bases not matched to a gene: 8. The chain's CDR3 is CASSGGAFITDTQYF. The CDR3, as DNA: TGTGCCAGCAGCGGGGGGGCTTTTATAACAGATACGCAGTATTTT.

This chain joins TRBV10-1 and TRBJ2-5, with D unclear. This CDR3 comprises 13 residues. Trimming stripped 3 bases from V and 7 bases from J, with 12 bases between. Germline V gene lookup returns CDR1 WNHNN and CDR2 SYGVQD (reference sequence). The CDR3 loop reads CASSEFTSGTQYF. DNA of the CDR3: TGCGCCAGCAGTGAATTTACCTCGGGGACCCAGTACTTC.

Many counts were recorded for this clonotype. This chain uses TRBV28 with TRBJ1-2; the D is unclear. The CDR3 spans 13 residues. Germline values: CDR1 MDHEN, CDR2 SYDVKM. V was cut by 10 bases and J by 10 bases, with 22 bases left in between. CDR3 protein: CATQDPLNLVYTF. CDR3 DNA: TGTGCCACCCAAGACCCTCTGAACTTAGTCTACACCTTC.

This chain links TRBV29-1 with TRBJ2-7; possibly TRBD1 for D (5 bases). V shed 6 bases and J shed 0 bases, with 9 bases lying between them. The CDR3 covers 12 residues. Germline CDR1 is SQVTM and CDR2 is ANQGSEA. The CDR3 reads CSVRELSYEQYF. CDR3 DNA: TGCAGCGTCAGGGAACTCTCCTACGAGCAGTACTTC.

The rearrangement uses TRBV29-1 and TRBJ2-1; 11 positions agree with TRBD2. The J segment lost 4 bases and the V segment lost 7 bases, leaving 6 bases of the junction unmatched. CDR3 length: 14 amino acids. Germline lookup yields CDR1 SQVTM and CDR2 ANQGSEA. CDR3 loop: CSGSGGEGYNEQFF. The CDR3 nucleotides are TGCAGCGGTAGCGGGGGGGAAGGGTACAATGAGCAGTTCTTC.

This clonotype was seen more than once but under ten times. The rearrangement uses TRBV7-8 and TRBJ2-1; D possibly matches TRBD1 or TRBD2 (5 bases each). The V gene's germline CDR1 is SGHVS and CDR2 FQNEAQ. The V end lost 6 bases, the J end lost 7 bases, and 19 bases lay between the germline ends. The CDR3 runs 15 residues. The CDR3: CASSKTGTPGNEQFF. As DNA, the CDR3 is TGTGCCAGCAGTAAGACCGGGACCCCCGGAAATGAGCAGTTCTTC.

The chain is built from TRBV7-2 and TRBJ2-6; D is uncertain. CDR1 and CDR2 (germline): SGHTA, FQGNSA. Trimming took off 0 bases at V and 4 bases at J, with 4 bases between the two ends. CDR3 length equals 14 residues. The CDR3 nucleotides are TGTGCCAGCAGCTTAGCGAGAGGGGCCAACGTCCTGACTTTC. Its translation is CASSLARGANVLTF.

The rearrangement links TRBV20-1 to TRBJ2-5; possibly TRBD1 for D (5 bases). There are 14 residues in the CDR3. Trimming stripped 0 bases from V and 7 bases from J, with 15 bases between. Germline V lookup: CDR1 DFQATT, CDR2 SNEGSKA (reference sequence). CDR3 protein: CSARDRETLWTQYF. The CDR3 DNA reads TGCAGTGCTAGAGACAGGGAAACTTTGTGGACCCAGTACTTC.

The chain joins TRBV6-2 or TRBV6-3 to TRBJ2-5; 8 bases match TRBD1. The J segment lost 5 bases and the V segment lost 2 bases, leaving 4 bases of the junction unmatched. The CDR3 contains 14 residues. Germline V lookup: CDR1 MNHEY, CDR2 SVGEGT. The CDR3 coding sequence is TGTGCCAGCAGTTACCCGGACAGGGCGGAGACCCAGTACTTC. This sequence encodes CASSYPDRAETQYF.

The V and J genes are TRBV7-7 and TRBJ2-7, with TRBD2 as a possible D gene (6 bases). Germline loops: CDR1 SSHAT, CDR2 FNYEAQ (reference sequence). This CDR3 region has 13 residues. Trimming removed 2 bases at V and 6 bases at J, with 11 bases between. The CDR3 loop reads CASSLRDGSEQYF. The CDR3 nucleotides read TGTGCCAGCAGCTTACGGGACGGGAGCGAGCAGTACTTC.

This chain connects TRBV11-1 to TRBJ1-1; D gene ambiguous. The CDR3 runs 19 residues. CDR1 and CDR2 from the germline V gene are SGHAT and FQDESV (reference sequence). V was clipped by 1 base and J by 0 bases, with 21 bases between them. In DNA, the CDR3 is TGTGCCAGCAGCTTAGTCGGCGGAGTGTCCAGCGACTTGAACACTGAAGCTTTCTTT. It yields the protein CASSLVGGVSSDLNTEAFF.

This clonotype was observed a few times. This chain joins TRBV4-2 and TRBJ2-5; D is tentatively TRBD1 or TRBD2 (5 bases each). The V and J ends lost 0 bases and 5 bases respectively, with 13 bases between them. The CDR3 contains 15 residues. Germline lookup yields CDR1 LGHNA and CDR2 YNFKEQ. CDR3 in DNA: TGTGCCAGCAGCCAAGATTCGGGGTGGGGGGAGACCCAGTACTTC. Encoded protein: CASSQDSGWGETQYF.

Written as DNA, the CDR3 is TGTGCCAGCAGCCCCCTGGCCAGGAGCTCCTATAATTCACCCCTCCACTTT. Residues: CASSPLARSSYNSPLHF. This chain uses TRBV7-8 with TRBJ1-6; no clear D gene. Trimming removed 5 bases at V and 0 bases at J, with 14 bases between. The germline V gene encodes CDR1 SGHVS and CDR2 FQNEAQ. The CDR3 spans 17 residues.

This clonotype came up a few times. V usage is TRBV28 and J usage is TRBJ1-1; a weak D match, TRBD1 (5 bases). The germline CDR1 and CDR2 sequences are MDHEN and SYDVKM. The V end was cut by 3 bases, the J end by 1 base, with 12 bases between. CDR3 length equals 15 residues. The CDR3 is CASSFLREKNTEAFF. The CDR3 region has the DNA TGTGCCAGCAGTTTCCTCAGGGAAAAGAACACTGAAGCTTTCTTT.

For the CDR3, the DNA is TGTGCCAGCAGCTTAGTGGGGGGCAGGGTAACCGGGGAGCTGTTTTTT. Translation gives CASSLVGGRVTGELFF. J is TRBJ2-2 and V is TRBV11-2; D possibly uses TRBD1 or TRBD2 (6 bases each). The ends were cut back, 1 base at V and 5 bases at J, with 14 bases in the middle. The germline V gene encodes CDR1 SGHAT and CDR2 FQNNGV. CDR3 length: 16 amino acids.

The sample holds a few counts of this clonotype. The chain has TRBV12-3 or TRBV12-4 and TRBJ2-3; 10 bases map to TRBD1. V trimming: 8 bases; J trimming: 5 bases; junction bases outside the gene matches: 4. This CDR3 has 13 residues. The CDR3 DNA reads as TGTGCCAGCCTGACAGGGGGCATAGATACGCAGTATTTT. Its translation: CASLTGGIDTQYF.

A few counts support this clonotype. The CDR3 spells CASSQPPMGQYF. The CDR3 DNA follows: TGTGCCAGCAGTCAACCCCCGATGGGGCAGTATTTT. The rearrangement joins TRBV12-3 or TRBV12-4 to TRBJ2-3; D not resolved. V was pared by 5 bases and J by 11 bases, with 14 bases between. The CDR3 runs 12 residues.

J is TRBJ2-7 and V is TRBV20-1; tentative D call: TRBD1 (6 bases). CDR1 and CDR2 from the germline V gene are DFQATT and SNEGSKA (reference sequence). The CDR3 contains 15 residues. V shed 6 bases and J shed 6 bases, with 24 bases lying between them. CDR3 nucleotides: TGCAGTGCCGTCAAATTCCGGGACAAGGGGCCCGAGCAGTACTTC. Protein: CSAVKFRDKGPEQYF.

The genes are TRBV12-3 or TRBV12-4 and TRBJ2-1; D ambiguous. This CDR3 has 14 amino acids. V was pared by 7 bases and J by 5 bases, with 15 bases between. The CDR3 here is CASTPWPGNNEQFF. CDR3 bases: TGTGCCAGCACCCCATGGCCAGGAAACAATGAGCAGTTCTTC.

This clonotype was counted a few times. The chain recombines TRBV6-6 with TRBJ1-5; D unresolved. Trimming pared 6 bases from V and 7 bases from J, leaving 13 bases between. The CDR3 covers 13 residues. Germline CDR1 is MNHNY and CDR2 is SVGAGI (reference sequence). CDR3 sequence (DNA): TGTGCCAGCAGGCAACAGTTGATGCAGCCCCAGCATTTT. Translation: CASRQQLMQPQHF.

The sample holds many counts of this clonotype. The chain joins TRBV12-3 or TRBV12-4 to TRBJ1-4, with D hard to call. The V end lost 2 bases, the J end lost 3 bases, and 4 bases lay between the germline ends. This CDR3 comprises 13 residues. CDR3 region: CASSLSSNEKLFF. The CDR3 DNA reads as TGTGCCAGCAGTTTATCATCTAATGAAAAACTGTTTTTT.

Only a few counts were recorded for this clonotype. The gene calls are TRBV20-1 and TRBJ1-1; D unclear. Germline CDR1 is DFQATT and CDR2 is SNEGSKA (reference sequence). Between the trimmed V and J ends, which lost 2 bases and 5 bases, there was a span of 18 bases. This CDR3 has 15 amino acids. The CDR3 coding sequence is TGCAGTGCTAGACCAAGTATTCCTGGGAGGACTGAAGCTTTCTTT. It is translated as CSARPSIPGRTEAFF.

The chain carries TRBV6-4 and TRBJ1-5; 7 bases match TRBD1. J was trimmed by 0 bases and V by 3 bases; bases with no gene match: 5. This CDR3 is built from 16 residues. Germline CDR1 and CDR2: MRHNA and SNTAGT. The CDR3 nucleotides are TGTGCCAGCAGTGAGACAGGGCGCTATAGCAATCAGCCCCAGCATTTT. Translating gives CASSETGRYSNQPQHF.

The V and J genes are TRBV12-3 or TRBV12-4 and TRBJ1-6; 7 bases line up with TRBD1. The CDR3 is 14 amino acids. The junction had 5 bases not matched to a gene; V was cut back by 6 bases and J by 6 bases. The CDR3 coding sequence is TGTGCCAGCAGCTGGACAGGAGTTAATTCACCCCTCCACTTT. It codes for CASSWTGVNSPLHF.

This CDR3 is CAISRDRRDSPLHF. The CDR3 region has the DNA TGTGCCATCAGCCGGGACAGAAGAGATTCACCCCTCCACTTT. The genes are TRBV10-3 and TRBJ1-6; 7 nucleotides align to TRBD1. The CDR3 totals 14 residues. CDR1 and CDR2 (germline): ENHRY, SYGVKD. V was clipped by 6 bases and J by 8 bases; unmatched bases: 7.

V usage is TRBV7-2 and J usage is TRBJ1-2; D not resolved. V lost 3 bases and J lost 4, with 12 bases in between. Per the germline V gene, CDR1 is SGHTA and CDR2 is FQGNSA. The length of the CDR3 is 14 residues. Written as DNA, the CDR3 is TGTGCCAGCAGCTTGGGAGACGGCCCCTATGGCTACACCTTC. Its translation: CASSLGDGPYGYTF.